The 6 T cell receptor beta chains given below trace back to one sample, sequenced in a study of shared clonotypes between healthy human individuals. Here immunoSEQ multiplex PCR was the method, and the copy in TCRdb shows in-frame clones only, minus some. The sample lists a few million clones; under 97% were seen once. Sequencing was done on a sample of naive CD4+ T cells sorted from blood. Subset in this sample: CD45RA+ positively selected. Receptor source: a man between 18 and 29 years old in good health.

The CDR3 sequence is CASSYSGTRNEKLFF. The DNA of the CDR3 is TGTGCCAGCAGTTACTCAGGGACAAGGAATGAAAAACTGTTTTTT. This chain joins TRBV6-5 and TRBJ1-4; D is possibly TRBD1 (6 bases). CDR1 is MNHEY, CDR2 SVGAGI, per germline. The germline V and J ends were trimmed by 0 bases and 5 bases, with 10 bases remaining between them. There are 15 residues in the CDR3.

V is TRBV30 and J is TRBJ1-2; D gene uncertain. The germline gives CDR1 GTSNPN, CDR2 SVGIG (reference sequence). V shed 5 bases and J shed 4 bases, with 8 bases lying between them. The length of the CDR3 is 11 residues. The CDR3 loop reads CAWRYGYGYTF. The CDR3 nucleotides are TGTGCCTGGCGATATGGCTATGGCTACACCTTC.

Comments on this clone: The sample carries other DNA sequences with the same CDR3. This sequence joins TRBV5-1 and TRBJ2-3, with no clear D. Trimming removed 2 bases from V and 2 bases from J, with 6 bases in between. Germline CDR1 and CDR2: SGHRS and YFSETQ. CDR3 length: 13 residues. CDR3 bases: TGCGCCAGCAGCTTTGGAGTCACAGATACGCAGTATTTT. Translating it yields CASSFGVTDTQYF. Full variable domain (rest looked up from reference TRBV5-1 and TRBJ2-3): KAGVTQTPRYLIKTRGQQVTLSCSPISGHRSVSWYQQTPGQGLQFLFEYFSETQRNKGNFPGRFSGRQFSNSRSEMNVSTLELGDSALYLCASSFGVTDTQYFGPGTRLTVL.

CDR3 amino acids: CASSLGQREQYF. CDR3 nucleotide sequence: TGTGCCAGCAGCTTGGGACAGCGTGAGCAGTACTTC. The chain uses TRBV5-6 and TRBJ2-7; D is perhaps TRBD1 (5 bases). The CDR3 has 12 amino acids. CDR1 is SGHDT, CDR2 YYEEEE, per germline. Trimming removed 0 bases from V and 7 bases from J, with 8 bases in between.

The rearrangement links TRBV7-8 to TRBJ2-2; D uncertain. This CDR3 is 14 amino acids long. The V end lost 5 bases, the J end lost 5 bases, and 12 bases lay between the germline ends. CDR1 and CDR2 (germline): SGHVS, FQNEAQ. CDR3 DNA sequence: TGTGCCAGCAGCGTACAGCCTAAAACCGGGGAGCTGTTTTTT. The encoded protein is CASSVQPKTGELFF. The variable domain in full, with the rest retrieved from reference TRBV7-8 and TRBJ2-2, is GAGVSQSPRYKVAKRGQDVALRCDPISGHVSLFWYQQALGQGPEFLTYFQNEAQLDKSGLPSDRFFAERPEGSVSTLKIQRTQQEDSAVYLCASSVQPKTGELFFGEGSRLTVL.

This clone has a single count. This sequence joins TRBV28 and TRBJ2-1, with unresolved D. V dropped 5 bases and J dropped 8 bases, with 10 bases sitting between them. The CDR3 contains 12 residues. Germline CDR1 MDHEN, CDR2 SYDVKM. For the CDR3, the DNA is TGTGCCAGCAGTACCTCAAGGGATGAGCAGTTCTTC. Its protein product is CASSTSRDEQFF.